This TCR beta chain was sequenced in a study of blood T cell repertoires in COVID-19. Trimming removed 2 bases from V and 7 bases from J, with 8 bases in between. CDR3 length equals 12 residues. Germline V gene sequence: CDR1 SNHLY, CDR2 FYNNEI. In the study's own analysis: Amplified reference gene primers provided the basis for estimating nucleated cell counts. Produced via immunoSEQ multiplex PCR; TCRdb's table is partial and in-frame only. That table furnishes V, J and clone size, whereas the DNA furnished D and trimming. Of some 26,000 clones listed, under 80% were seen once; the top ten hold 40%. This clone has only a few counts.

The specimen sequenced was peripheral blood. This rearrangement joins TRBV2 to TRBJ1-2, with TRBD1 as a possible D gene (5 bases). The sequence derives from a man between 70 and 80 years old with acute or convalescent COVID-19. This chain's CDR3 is CASSETTVGYTF. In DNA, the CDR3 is TGTGCCAGCAGTGAAACGACAGTTGGCTACACCTTC.